This record concerns one T cell receptor (beta chain) sequence. This sample was taken from a study of blood T cell repertoires in COVID-19. Study information: From T cells, B-cell-depleted T cells, or PBMCs came the material, which was cDNA or gDNA.

Per germline, CDR1 GTSNPN and CDR2 SVGIG (reference sequence). V lost 2 bases and J 0 bases, leaving 23 bases between the germline ends. The CDR3 is made up of 19 amino acids. Generated by immunoSEQ multiplex PCR, the TCRdb table keeps only in-frame clones and is missing some. The table shows 130,000 to 150,000 clones, with around four fifths occurring only once. This TCR was sampled from a woman aged 35 to 49 with active or convalescent COVID-19. The chain carries TRBV30 and TRBJ1-5; D not certain. Sequencing was performed on peripheral blood. The CDR3 sequence: CAWSPNRVSAPYSNQPQHF. For the CDR3, the DNA is TGTGCCTGGAGTCCCAATCGCGTATCTGCACCCTATAGCAATCAGCCCCAGCATTTT.